The 29 T cell receptor beta chains below all came from one sample that was sequenced in a study of technical replicates of blood from a few donors. The repertoire was sequenced with immunoSEQ multiplex PCR; TCRdb's copy has only in-frame clones and lacks some. The table records roughly 97,000 clones, around 96% of them present only once. Sequencing was carried out using T cells isolated from PBMCs. These receptors all stem from a human donor in good health.

V usage is TRBV12-5 and J usage is TRBJ2-1; D unresolved. The germline CDR1 and CDR2 sequences are LGHNT and FRNRAP. This CDR3 is built from 13 residues. The ends were cut back, 4 bases at V and 7 bases at J, with 11 bases in the middle. The CDR3 region has the DNA TGTGCTAGTGGTTCCTCAAATGAGAATGAGCAGTTCTTC. It translates to CASGSSNENEQFF.

The gene calls are TRBV6-5 and TRBJ2-7, with 7 bases identical to TRBD2. Per germline, CDR1 MNHEY and CDR2 SVGAGI. V gave up 2 bases and J gave up 0 bases; unmatched junction bases: 4. The CDR3 consists of 15 residues. The CDR3 is CASSYEAGSSYEQYF. The CDR3 nucleotides are TGTGCCAGCAGTTACGAAGCGGGGAGCTCCTACGAGCAGTACTTC.

This clone came up once. The J gene is TRBJ2-2, the V gene TRBV11-3; D not certain. This CDR3 has 12 residues. The germline gives CDR1 SGHNT, CDR2 YENEEA. Trimming pared 9 bases from V and 6 bases from J, leaving 11 bases between. The DNA of the CDR3 is TGTGCCAGTAAAACACGATCCGGGGAGCTGTTTTTT. Residues: CASKTRSGELFF.

The CDR3 is CASSLSIFSGQYSGNTIYF. CDR3 sequence (DNA): TGTGCCAGCAGTTTATCGATATTCTCGGGACAGTACTCTGGAAACACCATATATTTT. The chain couples TRBV27 to TRBJ1-3; 7 bases fit TRBD1. The CDR3 is made up of 19 amino acids. V shed 0 bases and J 0 bases; nucleotides not matched to a gene: 11. CDR1 and CDR2 (germline): MNHEY, SMNVEV (reference sequence).

CDR3 bases: TGCAGCGTGGGATCCGGGACAGGGGTCCAGCCCCAGCATTTT. Translation: CSVGSGTGVQPQHF. The chain joins TRBV29-1 to TRBJ1-5, with 10 bases identical to TRBD1. Losses at the gene ends were 6 bases for V and 7 bases for J; bases not matched to a gene: 9. The CDR3 loop spans 14 amino acids. Germline V gives CDR1 SQVTM, CDR2 ANQGSEA. The whole variable domain, remainder taken from reference TRBV29-1 and TRBJ1-5, is SAVISQKPSRDICQRGTSLTIQCQVDSQVTMMFWYRQQPGQSLTLIATANQGSEATYESGFVIDKFPISRPNLTFSTLTVSNMSPEDSSIYLCSVGSGTGVQPQHFGDGTRLSIL.

V gene TRBV5-1 combines with J gene TRBJ2-1, with 10 bases identical to TRBD2. The V and J ends lost 4 bases and 5 bases, in that order; junction bases with no gene match: 12. Germline CDR1 reads SGHRS; CDR2 reads YFSETQ. The CDR3 length is 17 residues. The CDR3 DNA reads TGCGCCAGCAGCAACCGAGGGTATCTAGCGGGAGACAATGAGCAGTTCTTC. Its protein is CASSNRGYLAGDNEQFF.

A single count supports this clone. The rearrangement joins TRBV6-4 to TRBJ2-5; 8 bases match TRBD2. Germline CDR1 and CDR2: MRHNA and SNTAGT. The length of the CDR3 is 15 residues. The J segment lost 7 bases and the V segment lost 3 bases, leaving 10 bases of the junction unmatched. As DNA, the CDR3 is TGTGCCAGCAGTGAGTCGCCGGGAGGGCTCGGGACCCAGTACTTC. Translation: CASSESPGGLGTQYF.

The rearrangement joins TRBV30 to TRBJ2-4; TRBD2 agrees at 13 bases. V was pared by 3 bases and J by 2 bases, with 1 base of the junction left unmatched. From germline, CDR1 is GTSNPN and CDR2 SVGIG (reference sequence). The CDR3 sequence is 15 residues long. This chain's CDR3 is CAWRGLAGTKNIQYF. CDR3 coding DNA: TGTGCCTGGAGGGGACTAGCGGGAACCAAAAACATTCAGTACTTC.

The V gene is TRBV21-1, the J gene TRBJ2-5; TRBD1, the table's D call, was not compared with the DNA. TRBV21-1 is deemed a pseudogene. This CDR3 comprises 13 residues. DNA of the CDR3: TGTGCCAGCGCCTACAGGGTTATGGAGGCCCAGTACTTC. It translates to CASAYRVMEAQYF.

This chain connects TRBV6-1 to TRBJ2-3; D call uncertain. Trimming stripped 1 base from V and 6 bases from J, with 8 bases between. Germline loops: CDR1 MNHNS, CDR2 SASEGT. The CDR3 is 13 residues long. The CDR3 sequence is CASSEGLLDTQYF. The CDR3 DNA is TGTGCCAGCAGTGAAGGGCTTCTGGATACGCAGTATTTT.

V and J are TRBV5-1 and TRBJ2-3; D is unclear. V shed 0 bases and J shed 2 bases, with 10 bases lying between them. This CDR3 spans 15 amino acids. The germline CDR1 and CDR2 sequences are SGHRS and YFSETQ. The CDR3 here is CASSLELPDTDTQYF. The CDR3 coding sequence is TGCGCCAGCAGCTTGGAACTACCGGACACAGATACGCAGTATTTT.

V usage is TRBV2 and J usage is TRBJ1-1, with D maybe TRBD1 (5 bases). Germline V gene sequence: CDR1 SNHLY, CDR2 FYNNEI. The CDR3 length is 11 residues. Trimming removed 11 bases at V and 2 bases at J, with 9 bases between. The CDR3 coding sequence is TGTGCCGTACAGGCTAACACTGAAGCTTTCTTT. Amino acid sequence: CAVQANTEAFF.

This chain joins TRBV4-2 and TRBJ2-1, with 14 nucleotides matching TRBD2. The CDR3 spans 18 residues. Germline V gene data show CDR1 as LGHNA and CDR2 as YNFKEQ. V lost 1 base, J lost 6 bases, and 8 bases stayed unmatched. CDR3 region: CASSQVNPGLAGANEQFF. The DNA of the CDR3 is TGTGCCAGCAGCCAAGTAAACCCGGGACTAGCGGGAGCCAATGAGCAGTTCTTC.

This chain joins TRBV6-1 and TRBJ2-1, with TRBD2 identical over 7 bases. V trimming: 7 bases; J trimming: 7 bases; junction bases outside the gene matches: 10. Germline V CDR1 and CDR2: MNHNS, SASEGT. This CDR3 comprises 14 residues. CDR3 DNA: TGTGCCAGCACCCTAGCGGAGGGCCTAAATGAGCAGTTCTTC. Its translation: CASTLAEGLNEQFF.

The gene calls are TRBV5-8 and TRBJ2-1; 8 positions agree with TRBD2. V gave up 0 bases and J gave up 5 bases; unmatched junction bases: 4. The CDR3 consists of 15 residues. Germline V gives CDR1 SGHTS, CDR2 YDEGEE. The DNA for the CDR3 is TGTGCCAGCAGCTTGGGGCTAGCGGGTGACAATGAGCAGTTCTTC. This encodes CASSLGLAGDNEQFF.

The V call is TRBV4-1, the J call TRBJ1-5; 8 nucleotides line up with TRBD1. Trimming took 1 base from V and 5 from J; bases not matched to a gene: 4. The CDR3 extends over 15 amino acids. Looked up from germline, CDR1 is MGHRA and CDR2 is YSYEKL. The CDR3 sequence: CASSQGPGGYQPQHF. The CDR3 coding sequence is TGCGCCAGCAGCCAAGGTCCAGGGGGCTATCAGCCCCAGCATTTT.

The rearrangement links TRBV11-2 to TRBJ2-7, with D hard to call. Germline V gene lookup returns CDR1 SGHAT and CDR2 FQNNGV. CDR3 size: 13 residues. Trimming took off 5 bases at V and 6 bases at J, with 14 bases between the two ends. The CDR3 reads CASSPDLVLEQYF. CDR3 sequence (DNA): TGTGCCAGCAGCCCAGACTTGGTTCTCGAGCAGTACTTC.

J is TRBJ1-1 and V is TRBV12-5; 9 positions agree with TRBD1. V lost 1 base to trimming and J lost 11 bases; unmatched junction nucleotides: 2. The CDR3 runs to 12 residues. Germline V gives CDR1 LGHNT, CDR2 FRNRAP. The CDR3 DNA reads as TGTGCTAGTGGTTTGGACAGGGGGCACGCTTTCTTT. It yields the protein CASGLDRGHAFF.

This clone was seen just once. V usage is TRBV27 and J usage is TRBJ2-1; 7 bases agree with TRBD2. The CDR3 covers 12 residues. Per the germline V gene, CDR1 is MNHEY and CDR2 is SMNVEV (reference sequence). The ends lost 6 bases at V and 9 bases at J; junction bases unmatched: 5. Here the CDR3 DNA reads TGTGCCAGCAGGTACCCGGGAGGTGAGCAGTTCTTC. The encoded protein is CASRYPGGEQFF.

The chain uses TRBV27 and TRBJ2-7, with D possibly TRBD1 on 6 matching bases. The CDR3 has 16 amino acids. CDR1 MNHEY and CDR2 SMNVEV come from the germline V gene (reference sequence). V was trimmed by 3 bases and J by 0 bases, leaving 15 bases between them. In DNA form, the CDR3 reads TGTGCCAGCAGTTTTTTCCCGTGGACAGACTCCTACGAGCAGTACTTC. It translates to CASSFFPWTDSYEQYF.

This chain uses TRBV28 with TRBJ2-5; a possible D gene is TRBD2 (6 bases). Germline values: CDR1 MDHEN, CDR2 SYDVKM. The CDR3 sequence is 13 residues long. Trimming pared 3 bases from V and 4 bases from J, leaving 9 bases between. Written as DNA, the CDR3 is TGTGCCAGCAGTTTTATCGGGAGAGAGACCCAGTACTTC. Its translation: CASSFIGRETQYF.

As regards this clone: No DNA is shown, since the ends of the CDR3 on it are uncertain; the CDR3 is the one TCRdb lists. This chain links TRBV27 with TRBJ1-5; the table's D call TRBD1 went unverified against the DNA. The CDR3 spans 17 amino acids, including both terminal residues. Germline CDR1 and CDR2: MNHEY and SMNVEV (reference sequence). CDR3 loop: CASSTQYFDRGGQPQHF.

The V gene is TRBV6-1, the J gene TRBJ1-2; D is uncertain. V dropped 8 bases and J dropped 4 bases, with 17 bases sitting between them. Germline CDR1 MNHNS, CDR2 SASEGT. This CDR3 spans 14 amino acids. CDR3 loop: CASPGLVEGYGYTF. The CDR3 DNA is TGTGCCAGCCCGGGATTAGTAGAAGGCTATGGCTACACCTTC.

The chain carries TRBV10-3 and TRBJ2-1; D possibly corresponds to TRBD2 (5 bases). The CDR3 length is 15 residues. Trimming took 5 bases from V and 0 from J, leaving 11 bases between them. The germline gives CDR1 ENHRY, CDR2 SYGVKD. As DNA, the CDR3 is TGTGCCATCAGTCCTCGGGGTGGCTCCTACAATGAGCAGTTCTTC. Translating it yields CAISPRGGSYNEQFF.

By share, this clone counts as medium-sized (0.01 to 0.1%). The chain combines TRBV29-1 with TRBJ1-2; 9 nucleotides line up with TRBD1. The CDR3 has 12 residues. With V trimmed by 5 bases and J by 4 bases, 2 bases remained unmatched. The V gene's germline CDR1 is SQVTM and CDR2 ANQGSEA. The CDR3 spells CSVSDRGYGYTF. As DNA, the CDR3 is TGCAGCGTTTCGGACAGGGGCTATGGCTACACCTTC.

The table lists this clone with a count of one. This chain connects TRBV27 to TRBJ2-1; TRBD1 is a possible D gene (6 bases). The CDR3 sequence is 14 residues long. V gave up 6 bases and J gave up 7 bases, with 16 bases separating them. Per the germline V gene, CDR1 is MNHEY and CDR2 is SMNVEV (reference sequence). The CDR3 region is CASSVGRGGNEQFF. CDR3 bases: TGTGCCAGCAGCGTGGGAAGAGGGGGTAATGAGCAGTTCTTC.

V is TRBV12-5 and J is TRBJ2-7, with 8 bases matching TRBD1. Losses at the gene ends were 1 base for V and 7 bases for J; bases not matched to a gene: 0. CDR1 is LGHNT and CDR2 is FRNRAP in the germline V gene. CDR3 length: 12 amino acids. CDR3 nucleotide sequence: TGTGCTAGTGGTTTGGGGACAGGGGAGCAGTACTTC. This codes for CASGLGTGEQYF.

As DNA, the CDR3 is TGCGCCAGCAGCTTGTTACTAGCGGGCCCCTCTAATACGCAGTATTTT. Translation: CASSLLLAGPSNTQYF. The chain has TRBV5-1 and TRBJ2-3, with 9 positions matching TRBD2. Germline V gene data show CDR1 as SGHRS and CDR2 as YFSETQ. V shed 1 base, J shed 7 bases, and the junction held 10 bases outside the gene matches. CDR3 length: 16 amino acids.

J is TRBJ1-1 and V is TRBV10-1; 7 bases fit TRBD1. Trimming removed 8 bases from V and 0 bases from J; junction bases left unmatched: 15. Per the germline V gene, CDR1 is WNHNN and CDR2 is SYGVQD (reference sequence). The CDR3 has 17 amino acids. The CDR3 DNA sequence: TGCGCCAGCCCGGGGCGGGGACAGCTCCTCATGAACACTGAAGCTTTCTTT. The encoded protein is CASPGRGQLLMNTEAFF.